The rows below give T cell receptor beta chains drawn from one sample of a study of blood T cell repertoires in COVID-19. Clones were read by immunoSEQ multiplex PCR, and TCRdb kept only the in-frame ones, dropping some. Counted here are 70,000 to 80,000 clones, about 80% occurring once; the ten biggest clones make up approximately 12%. Sequenced: peripheral blood. The receptors shown here come from a human donor in a cohort sampled during active COVID-19. Each CDR3 is given with its conserved first and last residue. A D gene is named only where the DNA matches it firmly. Size values are once, few and many counts, or a class for expanded clones, and some rows have none.

v_call: TRBV6-6
clone_size: .
j_call: TRBJ2-1
cdr3_length: 16
d_call: TRBD1
cdr3_aa: CASSPGDRGLYNEQFF
cdr3_nt: TGTGCCAGCAGCCCGGGGGACAGGGGACTCTACAATGAGCAGTTCTTC

v_call: TRBV18
clone_size: .
j_call: TRBJ2-5
cdr3_length: 16
d_call: TRBD1
cdr3_aa: CASSPPGQGALETQYF
cdr3_nt: TGTGCCAGCTCACCACCTGGGCAGGGGGCCTTGGAGACCCAGTACTTC

v_call: TRBV25-1
clone_size: .
j_call: TRBJ2-4
cdr3_length: 17
d_call: TRBD1
cdr3_aa: CASSELGTGLAKNIQYF
cdr3_nt: TGTGCCAGCAGTGAATTAGGGACAGGGCTAGCCAAAAACATTCAGTACTTC

v_call: TRBV7-2
clone_size: .
j_call: TRBJ1-2
cdr3_length: 14
d_call: TRBD1
cdr3_aa: CASSSGTGGSGYTF
cdr3_nt: TGTGCCAGCAGCTCAGGGACAGGGGGATCGGGCTACACCTTC

v_call: TRBV7-9
clone_size: .
j_call: TRBJ1-1
cdr3_length: 14
d_call: TRBD1
cdr3_aa: CASSGRTGFTEAFF
cdr3_nt: TGTGCCAGCAGCGGCCGGACAGGGTTCACTGAAGCTTTCTTT

v_call: TRBV4-1
clone_size: .
j_call: TRBJ2-7
cdr3_length: 15
d_call: .
cdr3_aa: CASSQALAGGYEQYF
cdr3_nt: TGCGCCAGCAGCCAAGCGCTAGCCGGGGGCTACGAGCAGTACTTC

v_call: TRBV18
clone_size: .
j_call: TRBJ2-1
cdr3_length: 15
d_call: TRBD2
cdr3_aa: CASSAGLAGGNEQFF
cdr3_nt: TGTGCCAGCTCAGCAGGACTAGCGGGAGGCAATGAGCAGTTCTTC

v_call: TRBV9
clone_size: .
j_call: TRBJ2-5
cdr3_length: 16
d_call: TRBD2
cdr3_aa: CASSVVAGGSVRTQYF
cdr3_nt: TGTGCCAGCAGCGTGGTAGCGGGGGGGTCAGTAAGGACCCAGTACTTC

v_call: TRBV7-3
clone_size: .
j_call: TRBJ1-3
cdr3_length: 14
d_call: .
cdr3_aa: CASSLGWGQNTIYF
cdr3_nt: TGTGCCAGCAGCTTAGGATGGGGACAAAACACCATATATTTT

v_call: TRBV28
clone_size: .
j_call: TRBJ1-4
cdr3_length: 16
d_call: .
cdr3_aa: CASSSGERATNEKLFF
cdr3_nt: TGTGCCAGCAGTTCGGGGGAGAGGGCAACTAATGAAAAACTGTTTTTT

v_call: TRBV4-3
clone_size: .
j_call: TRBJ1-6
cdr3_length: 17
d_call: TRBD1
cdr3_aa: CASSQDIGDRGNSPLHF
cdr3_nt: TGCGCCAGCAGCCAAGATATCGGGGACAGGGGGAATTCACCCCTCCACTTT

v_call: TRBV10-3
clone_size: .
j_call: TRBJ2-2
cdr3_length: 13
d_call: .
cdr3_aa: CAISETYTGELFF
cdr3_nt: TGTGCCATCAGTGAAACTTACACCGGGGAGCTGTTTTTT

v_call: TRBV18
clone_size: .
j_call: TRBJ2-2
cdr3_length: 17
d_call: TRBD2
cdr3_aa: CASSPFRTSGNTGELFF
cdr3_nt: TGTGCCAGCTCACCATTCCGCACTAGCGGTAACACCGGGGAGCTGTTTTTT

v_call: TRBV27
clone_size: .
j_call: TRBJ1-1
cdr3_length: 14
d_call: TRBD1
cdr3_aa: CASNTQGAWTEAFF
cdr3_nt: TGTGCCAGCAACACACAGGGGGCTTGGACTGAAGCTTTCTTT

v_call: TRBV14
clone_size: .
j_call: TRBJ2-3
cdr3_length: 15
d_call: .
cdr3_aa: CASASWGIAGATQYF
cdr3_nt: TGTGCCAGCGCGAGTTGGGGAATAGCAGGGGCTACGCAGTATTTT

v_call: TRBV19
clone_size: once
j_call: TRBJ2-4
cdr3_length: 16
d_call: .
cdr3_aa: CASSMRAEFGKNIQYF
cdr3_nt: TGTGCCAGTAGTATGCGGGCGGAATTCGGCAAAAACATTCAGTACTTC

v_call: TRBV19
clone_size: medium-sized
j_call: TRBJ1-3
cdr3_length: 14
d_call: .
cdr3_aa: CASSTARGGNTIYF
cdr3_nt: TGTGCCAGTAGCACGGCCAGGGGTGGAAACACCATATATTTT

v_call: TRBV7-9
clone_size: few
j_call: TRBJ1-5
cdr3_length: 15
d_call: .
cdr3_aa: CASSLGGGDNQPQHF
cdr3_nt: TGTGCCAGCAGCTTAGGCGGCGGGGACAATCAGCCCCAGCATTTT

v_call: TRBV6-6
clone_size: .
j_call: TRBJ1-3
cdr3_length: 16
d_call: TRBD1
cdr3_aa: CASSTTGGSVGNTIYF
cdr3_nt: TGTGCCAGCAGTACGACAGGGGGCTCGGTTGGAAACACCATATATTTT

v_call: TRBV27
clone_size: few
j_call: TRBJ2-2
cdr3_length: 16
d_call: .
cdr3_aa: CASSLYLPGDTGELFF
cdr3_nt: TGTGCCAGCAGTTTATACCTGCCGGGGGACACCGGGGAGCTGTTTTTT

v_call: TRBV27
clone_size: .
j_call: TRBJ1-6
cdr3_length: 20
d_call: .
cdr3_aa: CASSLSPLQLGGSYNSPLHF
cdr3_nt: TGTGCCAGCAGTTTATCGCCCCTACAGTTGGGTGGCTCCTATAATTCACCCCTCCACTTT

v_call: TRBV29-1
clone_size: .
j_call: TRBJ1-1
cdr3_length: 15
d_call: .
cdr3_aa: CSIQTARGVNTEAFF
cdr3_nt: TGCAGCATCCAGACGGCACGGGGGGTGAACACTGAAGCTTTCTTT

v_call: TRBV21-1
clone_size: .
j_call: TRBJ2-3
cdr3_length: 17
d_call: .
cdr3_aa: CASSNVRGSVSTDTQYF
cdr3_nt: TGTGCCAGCAGCAATGTTCGGGGTAGTGTTAGCACAGATACGCAGTATTTT

v_call: TRBV7-9
clone_size: .
j_call: TRBJ1-6
cdr3_length: 16
d_call: TRBD1
cdr3_aa: CASSAGTGFYNSPLHF
cdr3_nt: TGTGCCAGCAGCGCCGGGACAGGCTTCTATAATTCACCCCTCCACTTT

v_call: TRBV28
clone_size: .
j_call: TRBJ1-1
cdr3_length: 16
d_call: .
cdr3_aa: CASSSLTRGGAREAFF
cdr3_nt: TGTGCCAGCAGTTCCCTCACTCGGGGGGGTGCCAGAGAAGCTTTCTTT

v_call: TRBV25-1
clone_size: .
j_call: TRBJ2-1
cdr3_length: 14
d_call: .
cdr3_aa: CASSDWGEGEEQFF
cdr3_nt: TGTGCCAGCAGTGATTGGGGTGAGGGAGAGGAGCAGTTCTTC